Listed here is a single T cell receptor beta chain. Its matching antigen is unknown. This sample is drawn from a study of shared clonotypes between healthy human individuals. Study conclusions and caveats: Shared clonotypes: 4.5% to 6.5% naive CD4, around 3.5% naive CD8, under 2.5% memory CD4, 0.4% memory CD8.

Using immunoSEQ multiplex PCR, the repertoire was profiled, and TCRdb retains in-frame clones only, with some absent. The data hold 2 million to 2.5 million clones, with roughly 95% observed a single time. Germline-derived CDR1 and CDR2 are MNHNS and SASEGT. Losses at the gene ends were 2 bases for V and 6 bases for J; bases not matched to a gene: 12. The CDR3 loop spans 17 amino acids. The sequencing sample was made of naive CD4+ T cells sorted from blood. Described subset: CD45RA+ positively selected. V gene TRBV6-1 combines with J gene TRBJ1-2; TRBD1 matches at 10 bases. The TCR sequence derives from a man between 18 and 29 years old in good health. CDR3 protein: CASSESAPGQGRHGYTF. The CDR3 DNA reads as TGTGCCAGCAGTGAATCGGCTCCGGGACAGGGGAGGCATGGCTACACCTTC.